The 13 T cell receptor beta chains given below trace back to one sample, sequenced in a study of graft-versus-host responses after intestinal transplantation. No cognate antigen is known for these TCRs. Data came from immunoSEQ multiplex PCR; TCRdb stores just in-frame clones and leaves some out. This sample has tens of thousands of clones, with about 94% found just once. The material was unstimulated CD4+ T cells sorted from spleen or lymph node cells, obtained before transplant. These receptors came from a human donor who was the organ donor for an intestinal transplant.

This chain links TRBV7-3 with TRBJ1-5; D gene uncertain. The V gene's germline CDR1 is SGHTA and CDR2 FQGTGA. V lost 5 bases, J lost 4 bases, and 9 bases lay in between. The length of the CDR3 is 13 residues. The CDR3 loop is CASSVQWNQPQHF. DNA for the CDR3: TGTGCCAGCAGCGTACAGTGGAATCAGCCCCAGCATTTT.

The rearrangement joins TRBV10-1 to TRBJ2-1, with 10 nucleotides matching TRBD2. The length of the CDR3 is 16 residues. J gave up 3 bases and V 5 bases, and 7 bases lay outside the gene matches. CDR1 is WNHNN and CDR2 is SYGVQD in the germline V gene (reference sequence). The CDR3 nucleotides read TGCGCCAGCAGTTCCTCGAAGCGGGGGGGCTACAATGAGCAGTTCTTC. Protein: CASSSSKRGGYNEQFF.

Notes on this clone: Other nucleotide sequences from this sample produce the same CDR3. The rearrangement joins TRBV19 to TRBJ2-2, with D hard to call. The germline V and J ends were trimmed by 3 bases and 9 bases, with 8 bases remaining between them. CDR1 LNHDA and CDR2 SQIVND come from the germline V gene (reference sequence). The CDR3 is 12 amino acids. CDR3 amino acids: CASSILGRELFF. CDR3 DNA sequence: TGTGCCAGTAGTATTTTAGGGCGGGAGCTGTTTTTT.

CDR3 region: CASTPRGQETQYF. CDR3 DNA: TGTGCCAGCACCCCTCGTGGTCAAGAGACCCAGTACTTC. The chain has TRBV28 and TRBJ2-5, with D hard to call. Trimming left V 7 bases short and J 2 bases short, with 11 bases between. Looked up from germline, CDR1 is MDHEN and CDR2 is SYDVKM. There are 13 residues in the CDR3.

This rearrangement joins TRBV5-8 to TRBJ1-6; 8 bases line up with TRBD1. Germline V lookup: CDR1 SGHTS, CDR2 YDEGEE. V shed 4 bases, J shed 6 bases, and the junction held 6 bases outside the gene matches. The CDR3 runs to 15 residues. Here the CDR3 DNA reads TGTGCCAGCAGCCTCCGGACAGGGCGTAATTCACCCCTCCACTTT. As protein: CASSLRTGRNSPLHF.

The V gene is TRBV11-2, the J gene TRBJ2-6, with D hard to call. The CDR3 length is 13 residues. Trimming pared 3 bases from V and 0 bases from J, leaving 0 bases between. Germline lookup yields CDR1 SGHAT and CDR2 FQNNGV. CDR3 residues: CASSFSGANVLTF. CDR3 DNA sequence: TGTGCCAGCAGCTTCTCTGGGGCCAACGTCCTGACTTTC.

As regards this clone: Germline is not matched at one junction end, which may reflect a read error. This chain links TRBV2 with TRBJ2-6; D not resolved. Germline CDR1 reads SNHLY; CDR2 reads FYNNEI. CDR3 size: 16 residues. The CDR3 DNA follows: TGTGCCAGAAGTGCGGTAGGGTTGAGGGGGGCCAACGTCCTGACTTTC. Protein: CARSAVGLRGANVLTF. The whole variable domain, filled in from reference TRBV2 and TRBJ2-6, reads EPEVTQTPSHQVTQMGQEVILRCVPISNHLYFYWYRQILGQKVEFLVSFYNNEISEKSEIFDDQFSVERPDGSNFTLKIRSTKLEDSAMYFCARSAVGLRGANVLTFGAGSRLTVL.

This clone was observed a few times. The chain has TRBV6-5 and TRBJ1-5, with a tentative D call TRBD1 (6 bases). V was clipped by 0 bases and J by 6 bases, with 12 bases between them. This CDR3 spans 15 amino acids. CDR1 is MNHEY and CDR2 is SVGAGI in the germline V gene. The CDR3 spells CASSYSNRGSQPQHF. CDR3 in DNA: TGTGCCAGCAGTTACTCGAATAGGGGGAGTCAGCCCCAGCATTTT.

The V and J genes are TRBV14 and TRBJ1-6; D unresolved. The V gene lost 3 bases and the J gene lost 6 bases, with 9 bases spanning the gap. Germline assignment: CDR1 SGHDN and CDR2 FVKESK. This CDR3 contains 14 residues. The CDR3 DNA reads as TGTGCCAGCAGCCAGCTTAGATTTAATTCACCCCTCCACTTT. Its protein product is CASSQLRFNSPLHF. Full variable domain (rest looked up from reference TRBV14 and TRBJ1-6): EAGVTQFPSHSVIEKGQTVTLRCDPISGHDNLYWYRRVMGKEIKFLLHFVKESKQDESGMPNNRFLAERTGGTYSTLKVQPAELEDSGVYFCASSQLRFNSPLHFGNGTRLTVT.

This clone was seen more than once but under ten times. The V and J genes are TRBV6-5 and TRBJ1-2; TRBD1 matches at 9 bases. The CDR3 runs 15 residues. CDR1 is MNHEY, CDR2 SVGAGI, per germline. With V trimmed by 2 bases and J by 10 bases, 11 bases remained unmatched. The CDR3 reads CASSYRMGTGIDYTF. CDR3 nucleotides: TGTGCCAGCAGTTACCGGATGGGGACAGGGATAGACTACACCTTC.

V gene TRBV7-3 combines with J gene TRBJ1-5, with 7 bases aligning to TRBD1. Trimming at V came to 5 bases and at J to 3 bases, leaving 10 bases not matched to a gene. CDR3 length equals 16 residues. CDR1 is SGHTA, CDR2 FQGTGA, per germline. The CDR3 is CASSPQAGTVNQPQHF. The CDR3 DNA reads TGTGCCAGCAGCCCTCAAGCCGGGACAGTCAATCAGCCCCAGCATTTT.

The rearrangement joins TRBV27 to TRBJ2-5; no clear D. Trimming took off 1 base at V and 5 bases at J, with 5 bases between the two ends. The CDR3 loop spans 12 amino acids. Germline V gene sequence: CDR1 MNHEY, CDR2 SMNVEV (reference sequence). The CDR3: CASSLLGETQYF. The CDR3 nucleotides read TGTGCCAGCAGTTTATTAGGGGAGACCCAGTACTTC.

The CDR3 sequence: CASSSRTGAGEQFF. CDR3 sequence (DNA): TGTGCCAGCAGCTCCCGGACAGGTGCCGGTGAGCAGTTCTTC. The gene calls are TRBV5-4 and TRBJ2-1; TRBD1 agrees at 7 bases. Trimming at V came to 3 bases and at J to 9 bases, leaving 9 bases not matched to a gene. The germline V gene has CDR1 SGHNT and CDR2 YYREEE (reference sequence). The CDR3 covers 14 residues. The complete variable domain, with remaining parts taken from reference TRBV5-4 and TRBJ2-1, reads ETGVTQSPTHLIKTRGQQVTLRCSSQSGHNTVSWYQQALGQGPQFIFQYYREEENGRGNFPPRFSGLQFPNYSSELNVNALELDDSALYLCASSSRTGAGEQFFGPGTRLTVL.